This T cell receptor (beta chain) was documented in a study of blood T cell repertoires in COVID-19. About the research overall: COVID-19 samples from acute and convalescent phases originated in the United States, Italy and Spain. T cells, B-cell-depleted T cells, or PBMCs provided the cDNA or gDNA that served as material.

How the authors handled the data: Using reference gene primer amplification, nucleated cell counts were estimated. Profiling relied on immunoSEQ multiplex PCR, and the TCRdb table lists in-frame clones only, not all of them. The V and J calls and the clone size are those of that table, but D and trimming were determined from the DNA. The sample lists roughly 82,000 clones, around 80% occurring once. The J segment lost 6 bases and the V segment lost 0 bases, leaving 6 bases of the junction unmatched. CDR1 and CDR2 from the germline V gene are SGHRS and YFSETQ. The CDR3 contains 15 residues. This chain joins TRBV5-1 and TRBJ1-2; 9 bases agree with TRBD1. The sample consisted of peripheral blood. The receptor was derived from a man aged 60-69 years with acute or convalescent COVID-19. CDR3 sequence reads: CASSLVYDRGNGYTF. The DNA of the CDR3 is TGCGCCAGCAGCTTGGTTTATGACAGGGGGAATGGCTACACCTTC.